This is a list of T cell receptor beta chains from one sample in a study of monozygotic twins with inflammatory bowel disease. TCRdb re-analyzed the 5' RACE reads; it lists each CDR3 protein once, without DNA. The table lists 330,000 or so distinct CDR3 sequences. The source material was blood. The receptors come from a human donor with ulcerative colitis or Crohn's disease, or a healthy co-twin of an affected twin (not recorded which). Both conserved end residues are part of each CDR3.

J,V,CDR3
TRBJ2-1,TRBV6-1,CASGFAAGPYNEQFF
TRBJ1-2,TRBV27,CASSDRGNYGYTF
TRBJ2-6,TRBV5-4,CASSPGGRGRSGANVLTF
TRBJ1-1,TRBV5-1,CASSWGPVGNTEAFF
TRBJ1-5,TRBV27,CASSLQGAGGQPQHF
TRBJ2-7,TRBV18,CASSPGAGTTYEQYF
TRBJ2-1,TRBV5-1,CASSLVGDSYNEQFF
TRBJ2-2,TRBV12-3/TRBV12-4,CASSLLAGNTGELFF
TRBJ2-1,TRBV5-1,CASSRTGTPSNLEQFF
TRBJ2-3,TRBV6-1,CASSELAGGFTDTQYF
TRBJ2-7,TRBV4-3,CASSQDFSGQGSYEQYF
TRBJ2-2,TRBV4-1,CASLDVVTGELFF
TRBJ2-3,TRBV19,CATLDRDGFDTQYF
TRBJ1-2,TRBV7-9,CASSLSPGANYGYTF
TRBJ2-7,TRBV3-1,CASVGVHYEQYF
TRBJ2-1,TRBV4-1,CASSQVGTEIHGEQFF
TRBJ2-5,TRBV12-3/TRBV12-4,CASSSRTSAEETQYF
TRBJ2-6,TRBV24-1,CATSPRVAGANVLTF
TRBJ1-6,TRBV27,CASRFPGRGSPLHF
TRBJ2-1,TRBV2,CASDPDGYNEQFF
TRBJ2-5,TRBV24-1,CATSDPQGLAGVRETQYF
TRBJ2-5,TRBV12-3/TRBV12-4,CASSRGLVGAGETQYF
TRBJ2-3,TRBV15,CATSRAKTGTQYF
TRBJ2-3,TRBV21-1,CASSTVGTTPDTQYF
TRBJ2-7,TRBV5-1,CASSPGAGSSYEQYF
TRBJ2-3,TRBV27,CASSRKLTDTQYF
TRBJ2-3,TRBV7-9,CASSFQGGNTDTQYF
TRBJ2-1,TRBV10-1,CASGGRNNEQFF
TRBJ1-4,TRBV5-6,CASSLRSSRARLGNEKLFF
TRBJ1-1,TRBV7-2,CASSSSGLGVTEAFF
TRBJ2-7,TRBV6-2/TRBV6-3,CASSGQGVGYEQYF
TRBJ2-7,TRBV5-6,CASSLGAGAFYEQYF
TRBJ1-3,TRBV18,CASSGRDRIFSGNTIYF
TRBJ2-3,TRBV4-1,CASSLSGEVDTQYF
TRBJ2-5,TRBV27,CASSKRGRETQYF